A selection of T cell receptor beta chains follows, all from one sample in a study of regulatory T cells in long-lasting Graves disease. Using its own MiXCR run on the multiplex PCR reads, TCRdb lists one record per CDR3 protein. The table includes 200,000 to 300,000 distinct CDR3 sequences, 20% detected once. Source: peripheral blood mononuclear cells (PBMCs), taken at new diagnosis, from a patient treated with antithyroid drugs. The receptors come from a female donor with Graves disease. Both conserved end residues are part of each CDR3. The D gene is left open where the match is weak. Expanded clones get a size class; other rows say once, few or many, or leave the size out.

cdr3_nt cdr3_aa d_call v_call cdr3_length j_call clone_size
TGTGCCAGCAGTTACAGAGCGGGACAGGCCTCCTACGAGCAGTACTTC CASSYRAGQASYEQYF NA TRBV6-5 16 TRBJ2-7 many
TGTGCCAGCAAGCGGGATCGGAACACTGAAGCTTTCTTT CASKRDRNTEAFF NA TRBV2 13 TRBJ1-1 many
TGTGCCAGCAGCCTTGGGACAGGGCGGAGAGGGGATACGCAGTATTTT CASSLGTGRRGDTQYF TRBD1 TRBV14 16 TRBJ2-3 few
TGTGCCAGCTCATACTCCAGGGACACTGAAGCTTTCTTT CASSYSRDTEAFF NA TRBV18 13 TRBJ1-1 many
TGTGCCAGCTCACCAGGGCTACACAACAACAATGAGCAGTTCTTC CASSPGLHNNNEQFF NA TRBV18 15 TRBJ2-1 many
TGTGCCCTCCCGGCGGAAAAACTGTTTTTT CALPAEKLFF NA TRBV7-3 10 TRBJ1-4 many
TGCAGTGCTAGAGTCCGTGGGGTATGGGGTAGCACAGATACGCAGTATTTT CSARVRGVWGSTDTQYF NA TRBV20-1 17 TRBJ2-3 few
TGTGCCAGCAGCACGTCGACAGAAGCAACTAATGAAAAACTGTTTTTT CASSTSTEATNEKLFF NA TRBV6-1 16 TRBJ1-4 many
TGTGCCAGTAGTACCCTAGGGACAGACTATGGCTACACCTTC CASSTLGTDYGYTF TRBD1 TRBV19 14 TRBJ1-2 many
TGTGCCAGCAGCTTAGATGGAGCAGCCTACGAGCAGTACTTC CASSLDGAAYEQYF NA TRBV7-3 14 TRBJ2-7 NA
TGTGCCAGCGGTAAGGGCCCGAACACCGGGGAGCTGTTTTTT CASGKGPNTGELFF NA TRBV2 14 TRBJ2-2 many
TGTGCCAGCAGTCCAGCGGGACAAGACCAAAAGACCCAGTACTTC CASSPAGQDQKTQYF NA TRBV6-2/TRBV6-3 15 TRBJ2-5 NA
TGTGCCAGCAGCTTGTCCGGGGGAGCTGAAGCTTTCTTT CASSLSGGAEAFF NA TRBV11-2 13 TRBJ1-1 many